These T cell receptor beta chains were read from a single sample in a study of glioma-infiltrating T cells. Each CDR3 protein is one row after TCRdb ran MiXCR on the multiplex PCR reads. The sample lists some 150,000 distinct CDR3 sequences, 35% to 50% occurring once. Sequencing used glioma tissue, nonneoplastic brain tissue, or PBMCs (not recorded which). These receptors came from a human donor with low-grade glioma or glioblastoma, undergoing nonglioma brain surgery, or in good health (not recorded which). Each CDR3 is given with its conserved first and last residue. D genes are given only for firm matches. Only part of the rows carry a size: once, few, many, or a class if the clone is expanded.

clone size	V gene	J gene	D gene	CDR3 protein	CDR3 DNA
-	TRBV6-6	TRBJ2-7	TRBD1	CATVPRPGTGGYEQYF	TGTGCCACCGTCCCTAGACCCGGGACAGGGGGGTACGAGCAGTACTTC
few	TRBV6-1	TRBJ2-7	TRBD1	CASSVQGAYEQYF	TGTGCCAGCAGTGTTCAGGGGGCCTACGAGCAGTACTTC
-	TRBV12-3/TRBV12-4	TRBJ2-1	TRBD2	CASSFPGLANEQFF	TGTGCCAGCAGTTTTCCGGGACTAGCTAATGAGCAGTTCTTC
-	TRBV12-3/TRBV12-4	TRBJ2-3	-	CASSSFPDTQYF	TGTGCCAGCAGTTCATTTCCAGATACGCAGTATTTT
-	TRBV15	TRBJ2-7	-	CAISRGGARYEQYF	TGTGCCATCAGCAGAGGAGGAGCTCGCTACGAGCAGTACTTC
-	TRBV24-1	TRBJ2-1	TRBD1	CATSPGGSYNEQFF	TGTGCCACCAGTCCAGGGGGCTCCTACAATGAGCAGTTCTTC
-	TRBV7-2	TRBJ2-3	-	CASSISTDTQYF	TGTGCCAGTTCCATAAGCACAGATACGCAGTATTTT
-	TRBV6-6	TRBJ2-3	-	CASTSRASTDTQYF	TGTGCCAGCACCAGCAGGGCTAGCACAGATACGCAGTATTTT
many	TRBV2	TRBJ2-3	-	CASSRGEGAPDTQYF	TGTGCCAGCAGTAGGGGGGAGGGCGCCCCGGATACGCAGTATTTT
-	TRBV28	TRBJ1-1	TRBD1	CASSFHRGGTEAFF	TGTGCCAGCAGTTTCCACAGGGGAGGAACTGAAGCTTTCTTT
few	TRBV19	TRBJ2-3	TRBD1	CASTGQGRDTQYF	TGTGCCAGTACAGGACAGGGGCGAGATACGCAGTATTTT
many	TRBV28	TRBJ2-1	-	CAATREHEQFF	TGTGCCGCCACCCGGGAGCATGAGCAGTTCTTC
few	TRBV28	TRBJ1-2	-	CASSSQDGNYGYTF	TGTGCCAGCAGTTCCCAGGACGGAAACTATGGCTACACCTTC
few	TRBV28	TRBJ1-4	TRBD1	CASSPTQTGGREKLFF	TGTGCCAGCAGTCCCACTCAGACAGGGGGACGGGAAAAACTGTTTTTT
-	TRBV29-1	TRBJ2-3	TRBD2	CSVRGGSTDTQYF	TGCAGCGTTCGGGGGGGAAGCACAGATACGCAGTATTTT
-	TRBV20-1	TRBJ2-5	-	CSAPGGTRGETQYF	TGCAGTGCTCCCGGGGGGACAAGGGGGGAGACCCAGTACTTC
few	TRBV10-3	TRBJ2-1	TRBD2	CAISESTSGVMGEQFF	TGTGCCATCAGTGAGTCGACTAGCGGGGTCATGGGCGAGCAGTTCTTC
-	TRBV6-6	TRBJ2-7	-	CASSYSTGSLYEQYF	TGTGCCAGCAGTTACTCCACAGGTTCCCTCTACGAGCAGTACTTC
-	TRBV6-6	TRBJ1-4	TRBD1	CASSYLGQPNEKLFF	TGTGCCAGCAGTTACTTGGGACAGCCTAATGAAAAACTGTTTTTT
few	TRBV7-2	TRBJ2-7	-	CASSSDWSSKEQYF	TGTGCCAGCAGCTCGGACTGGTCCTCTAAGGAGCAGTACTTC
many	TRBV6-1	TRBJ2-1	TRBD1	CASDTGGIYNEQFF	TGTGCCAGTGACACAGGGGGGATATACAATGAGCAGTTCTTC
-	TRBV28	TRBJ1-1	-	CASIPAGPRNTEAFF	TGTGCCAGCATCCCAGCGGGACCAAGGAACACTGAAGCTTTCTTT
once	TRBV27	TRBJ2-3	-	CASSPSGGPDTQYF	TGTGCCAGTTCCCCCTCTGGAGGGCCAGATACGCAGTATTTT
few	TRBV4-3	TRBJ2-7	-	CASSQALGLLSYEQYF	TGCGCCAGCAGCCAGGCTCTAGGGCTTCTATCCTACGAGCAGTACTTC
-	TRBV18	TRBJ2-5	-	CASSPGEAETQYF	TGTGCCAGCTCACCAGGGGAGGCCGAGACCCAGTACTTC
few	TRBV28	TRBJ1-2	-	CASSNRNYGYTF	TGTGCCAGCAGTAATAGGAACTATGGCTACACCTTC
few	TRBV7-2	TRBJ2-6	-	CASSSNIPRENSGANVLTF	TGTGCCAGCAGCTCCAACATTCCCAGGGAAAACTCTGGGGCCAACGTCCTGACTTTC
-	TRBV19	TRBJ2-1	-	CASSPRDTSYNEQFF	TGTGCCAGTAGTCCGCGGGACACATCCTACAATGAGCAGTTCTTC
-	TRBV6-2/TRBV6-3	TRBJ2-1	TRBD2	CASSLIPRTSGIDNEQFF	TGTGCCAGCAGCCTAATCCCTCGGACTAGCGGAATCGACAATGAGCAGTTCTTC
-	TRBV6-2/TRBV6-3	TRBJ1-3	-	CASSADRGTWSGNTIYF	TGTGCCAGCAGTGCCGACCGGGGGACATGGTCTGGAAACACCATATATTTT